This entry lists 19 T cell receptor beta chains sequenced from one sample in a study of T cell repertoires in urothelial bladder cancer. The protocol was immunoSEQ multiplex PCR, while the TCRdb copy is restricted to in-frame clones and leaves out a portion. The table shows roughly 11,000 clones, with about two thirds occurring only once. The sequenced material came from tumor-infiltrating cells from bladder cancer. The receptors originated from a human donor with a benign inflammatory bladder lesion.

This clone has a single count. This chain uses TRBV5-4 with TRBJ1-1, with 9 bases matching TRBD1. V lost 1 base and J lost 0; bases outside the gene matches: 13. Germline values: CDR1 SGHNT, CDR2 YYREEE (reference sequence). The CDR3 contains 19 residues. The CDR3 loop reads CASSLNWPGQGLMNTEAFF. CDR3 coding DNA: TGTGCCAGCAGCTTGAATTGGCCCGGACAGGGGCTTATGAACACTGAAGCTTTCTTT.

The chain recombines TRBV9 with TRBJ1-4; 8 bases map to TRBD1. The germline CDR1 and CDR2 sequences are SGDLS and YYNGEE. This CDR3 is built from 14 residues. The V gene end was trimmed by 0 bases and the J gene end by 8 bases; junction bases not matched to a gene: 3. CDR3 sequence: CASSVDRGAEKLFF. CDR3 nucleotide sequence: TGTGCCAGCAGCGTAGACAGGGGGGCAGAAAAACTGTTTTTT.

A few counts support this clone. The CDR3 DNA reads as TGTGCCAGCAGTTTACAGGGCTATGGGGCCAACGTCCTGACTTTC. Its translation is CASSLQGYGANVLTF. The rearrangement uses TRBV27 and TRBJ2-6, with D maybe TRBD1 (5 bases). Germline-derived CDR1 and CDR2 are MNHEY and SMNVEV (reference sequence). CDR3 length: 15 residues. V dropped 2 bases and J dropped 3 bases, with 8 bases sitting between them.

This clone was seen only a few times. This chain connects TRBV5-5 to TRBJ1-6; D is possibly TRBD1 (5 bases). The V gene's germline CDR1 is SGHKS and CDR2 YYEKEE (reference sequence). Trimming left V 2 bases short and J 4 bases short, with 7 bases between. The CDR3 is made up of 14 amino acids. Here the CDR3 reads CASSLQAYNSPLHF. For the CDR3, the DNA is TGTGCCAGCAGCTTACAGGCGTATAATTCACCCCTCCACTTT.

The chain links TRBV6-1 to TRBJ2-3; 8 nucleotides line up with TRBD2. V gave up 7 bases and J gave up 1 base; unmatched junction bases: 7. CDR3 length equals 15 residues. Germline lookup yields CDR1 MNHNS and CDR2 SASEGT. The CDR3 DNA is TGTGCCAGCACCCTTGCGGGACTAGGCACAGATACGCAGTATTTT. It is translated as CASTLAGLGTDTQYF.

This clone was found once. The CDR3 here is CASSKARDGNQPQHF. The CDR3 bases are TGTGCCAGCAGTAAAGCGCGGGACGGCAATCAGCCCCAGCATTTT. The V and J genes are TRBV7-9 and TRBJ1-5, with a possible D match to TRBD1 (5 bases). V was shortened by 6 bases and J by 2 bases, with 14 bases between the two germline ends. Germline CDR1 SEHNR, CDR2 FQNEAQ (reference sequence). The CDR3 sequence is 15 residues long.

The chain's CDR3 is CASSFGLGRGARQGNNEQFF. The CDR3 DNA reads TGTGCCAGCAGCTTCGGACTTGGACGGGGGGCTCGACAGGGAAACAATGAGCAGTTCTTC. The V call is TRBV5-8, the J call TRBJ2-1; tentatively, D is TRBD1 or TRBD2 (7 bases each). The germline V gene encodes CDR1 SGHTS and CDR2 YDEGEE. CDR3 size: 20 residues. V was cut by 2 bases and J by 5 bases, with 29 bases left in between. The whole variable domain, remainder taken from reference TRBV5-8 and TRBJ2-1, is EAGVTQSPTHLIKTRGQQATLRCSPISGHTSVYWYQQALGLGLQFLLWYDEGEERNRGNFPPRFSGRQFPNYSSELNVNALELEDSALYLCASSFGLGRGARQGNNEQFFGPGTRLTVL.

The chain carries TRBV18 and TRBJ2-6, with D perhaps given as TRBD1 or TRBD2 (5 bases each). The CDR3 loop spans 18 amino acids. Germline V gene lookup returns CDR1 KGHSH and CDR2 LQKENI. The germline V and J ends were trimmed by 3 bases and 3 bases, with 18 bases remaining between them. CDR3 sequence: CASSPGPGRFVGANVLTF. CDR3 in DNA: TGTGCCAGCTCACCCGGACCGGGACGGTTCGTTGGGGCCAACGTCCTGACTTTC.

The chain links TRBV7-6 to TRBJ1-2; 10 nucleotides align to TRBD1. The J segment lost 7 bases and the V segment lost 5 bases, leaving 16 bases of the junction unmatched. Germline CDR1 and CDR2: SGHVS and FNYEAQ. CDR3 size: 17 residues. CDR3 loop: CASSLWGGTGAFGGYTF. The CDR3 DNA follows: TGTGCCAGCAGCCTGTGGGGAGGGACAGGGGCGTTCGGTGGCTACACCTTC.

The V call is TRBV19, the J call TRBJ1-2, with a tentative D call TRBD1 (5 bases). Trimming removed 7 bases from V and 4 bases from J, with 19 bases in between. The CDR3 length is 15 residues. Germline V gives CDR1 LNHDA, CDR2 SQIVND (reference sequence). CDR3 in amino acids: CASIPSGEGIYGYTF. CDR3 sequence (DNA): TGTGCCAGTATCCCCTCGGGAGAGGGGATCTATGGCTACACCTTC.

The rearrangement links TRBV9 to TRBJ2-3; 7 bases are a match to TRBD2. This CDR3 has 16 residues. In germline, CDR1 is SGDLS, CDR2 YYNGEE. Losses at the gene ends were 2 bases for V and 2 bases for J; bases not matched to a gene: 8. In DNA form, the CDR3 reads TGTGCCAGCAGCGTCAGACCGGGGGGAACCACAGATACGCAGTATTTT. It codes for CASSVRPGGTTDTQYF. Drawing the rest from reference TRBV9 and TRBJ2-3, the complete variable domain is DSGVTQTPKHLITATGQRVTLRCSPRSGDLSVYWYQQSLDQGLQFLIQYYNGEERAKGNILERFSAQQFPDLHSELNLSSLELGDSALYFCASSVRPGGTTDTQYFGPGTRLTVL.

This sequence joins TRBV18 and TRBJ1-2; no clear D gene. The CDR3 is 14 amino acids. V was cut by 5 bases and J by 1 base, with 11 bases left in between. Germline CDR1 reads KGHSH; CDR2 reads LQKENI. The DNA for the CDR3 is TGTGCCAGCTCAGATACCGGGGTTAACTATGGCTACACCTTC. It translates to CASSDTGVNYGYTF.

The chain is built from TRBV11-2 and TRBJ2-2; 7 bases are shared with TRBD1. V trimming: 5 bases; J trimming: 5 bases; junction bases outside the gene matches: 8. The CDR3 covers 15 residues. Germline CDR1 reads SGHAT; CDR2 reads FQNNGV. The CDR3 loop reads CASSPDRIGTGELFF. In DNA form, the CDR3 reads TGTGCCAGCAGCCCGGACAGGATTGGTACCGGGGAGCTGTTTTTT.

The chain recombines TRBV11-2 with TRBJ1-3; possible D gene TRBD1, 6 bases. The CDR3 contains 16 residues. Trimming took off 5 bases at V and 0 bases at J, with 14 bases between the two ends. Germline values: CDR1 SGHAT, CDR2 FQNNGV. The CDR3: CASSQFGGASGNTIYF. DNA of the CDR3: TGTGCCAGCAGCCAATTCGGGGGGGCCTCTGGAAACACCATATATTTT.

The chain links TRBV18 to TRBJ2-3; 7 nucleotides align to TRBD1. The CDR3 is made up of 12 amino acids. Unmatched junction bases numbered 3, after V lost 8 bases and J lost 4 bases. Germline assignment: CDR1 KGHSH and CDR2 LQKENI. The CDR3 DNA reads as TGTGCCAGCAACCAGGGGGCAGATACGCAGTATTTT. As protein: CASNQGADTQYF.

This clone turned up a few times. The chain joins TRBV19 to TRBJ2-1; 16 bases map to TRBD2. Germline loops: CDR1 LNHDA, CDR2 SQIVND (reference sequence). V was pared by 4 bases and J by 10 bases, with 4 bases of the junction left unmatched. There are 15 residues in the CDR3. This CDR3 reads CASSTGLAGGQEQFF. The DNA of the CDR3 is TGTGCCAGTAGTACGGGACTAGCGGGGGGGCAGGAGCAGTTCTTC.

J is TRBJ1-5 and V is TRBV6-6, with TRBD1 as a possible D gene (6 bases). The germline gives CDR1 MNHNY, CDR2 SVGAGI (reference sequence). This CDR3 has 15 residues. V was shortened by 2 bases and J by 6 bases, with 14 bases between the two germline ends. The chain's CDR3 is CASSYGGGVGQPQHF. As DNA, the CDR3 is TGTGCCAGCAGTTACGGGGGGGGCGTAGGTCAGCCCCAGCATTTT.

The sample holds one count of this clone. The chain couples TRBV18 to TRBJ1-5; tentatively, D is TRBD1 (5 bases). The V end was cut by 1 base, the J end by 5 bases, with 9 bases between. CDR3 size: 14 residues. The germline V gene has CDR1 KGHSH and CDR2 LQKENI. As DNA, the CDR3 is TGTGCCAGCTCACCACTCAGGGACGATCAGCCCCAGCATTTT. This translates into CASSPLRDDQPQHF.

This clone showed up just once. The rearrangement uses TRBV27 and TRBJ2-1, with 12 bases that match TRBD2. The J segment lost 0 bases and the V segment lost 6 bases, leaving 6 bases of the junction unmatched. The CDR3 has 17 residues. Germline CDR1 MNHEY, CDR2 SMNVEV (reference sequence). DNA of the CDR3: TGTGCCAGCAGAAGGACTAGCGGGGTTAGCTCCTACAATGAGCAGTTCTTC. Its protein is CASRRTSGVSSYNEQFF.